This T cell receptor (beta chain) emerged from a study of radiotherapy plus CTLA-4 blockade in lung cancer listed by TCRdb under 2018. As for the study more broadly: Objective responses were observed in 15% to 20% of enrolled patients, and disease control was achieved in approximately 32%.

The library came from the immunoSEQ multiplex PCR assay. TCRdb holds this immuneACCESS table with in-frame rearrangements only. Some clones are missing; in checked studies, unresolved V genes explain under half, and the rest has no known cause. The sample table lists around 70,000 clones, about 85% of them with a count of one. Jointly, the top ten make up 4% to 5% of the sample. Here is what the overall study found, with its caveats: After treatment with radiotherapy and ipilimumab, TCR clones that came from tumors expanded in the peripheral blood. Early dynamic changes in blood T cell clones, together with increased serum interferon-beta after radiation, were reported as the strongest predictors of response.

The study evaluated CTLA-4 blockade (ipilimumab) given together with focal radiation therapy in patients who had chemo-refractory metastatic non-small-cell lung cancer. As regards this clone: Its recognized antigen is unknown. Nothing much larger sits one base from this clone, and base qualities are not available.

The sequencing here drew on peripheral blood, taken from a patient treated with radiotherapy plus ipilimumab. The sequence came from a human donor with non-small cell lung cancer who had a partial response to radiotherapy plus ipilimumab.

Here is the DNA: TGCAGCGTCGAGGACAGGGGGCGGCAAAACTATGGCTACACCTTC. This encodes CSVEDRGRQNYGYTF. The receptor chain draws on TRBV29-1 and TRBJ1-2, with TRBD1 matching 11 junction bases. The CDR3 goes from the cysteine to the phenylalanine over 15 residues. Just CDR3 DNA is preserved here, 45 bases in frame from base 1. CDR1 and CDR2, looked up from the germline V gene, are SQVTM and ANQGSEA. The junction shows trimming of 6 bases on V and 2 bases on J, and the gene matches do not reach 8 bases of it. Where the CDR3 stops, the reference TRBV29-1 and TRBJ1-2 genes take over; the full variable domain is SAVISQKPSRDICQRGTSLTIQCQVDSQVTMMFWYRQQPGQSLTLIATANQGSEATYESGFVIDKFPISRPNLTFSTLTVSNMSPEDSSIYLCSVEDRGRQNYGYTFGSGTRLTVV.